This T cell receptor (beta chain) stems from a study of radiation and T cells in renal cell carcinoma. Study conclusions and caveats: No pretreatment tumor biopsies were available for baseline clonotypes. In blood, top tumor clones expanded by 2 weeks, shrinking by 4.

V dropped 7 bases and J dropped 4 bases, with 12 bases sitting between them. From germline, CDR1 is MDHEN and CDR2 SYDVKM. This CDR3 comprises 13 residues. The sample's time point: baseline pretreatment blood. Sample treatment: 15 Gy SBRT to primary tumor, nephrectomy 4 weeks later. Radiation-treated patients gave blood at baseline, week 2 and week 4. This renal cell carcinoma was of the clear cell type. The table lists this clone with a count of one. Its antigen is still unknown. Profiling relied on immunoSEQ multiplex PCR, and the TCRdb table lists in-frame clones only, not all of them. The repertoire holds about 140,000 clones, over 65% seen once, with around a quarter in the top ten.

The clonotype was recovered from a woman in her forties or fifties with renal cell carcinoma. The sample in question was blood, obtained from a patient whose treatment included radiotherapy and nephrectomy. The V gene is TRBV28, the J gene TRBJ2-3; possible D gene TRBD2, 6 bases. CDR3 nucleotides: TGTGCCAGCATTCGGACGGGGGCAGATACGCAGTATTTT. Translated, it gives CASIRTGADTQYF. The entire variable domain, with the rest obtained from reference TRBV28 and TRBJ2-3, is as follows: DVKVTQSSRYLVKRTGEKVFLECVQDMDHENMFWYRQDPGLGLRLIYFSYDVKMKEKGDIPEGYSVSREKKERFSLILESASTNQTSMYLCASIRTGADTQYFGPGTRLTVL.